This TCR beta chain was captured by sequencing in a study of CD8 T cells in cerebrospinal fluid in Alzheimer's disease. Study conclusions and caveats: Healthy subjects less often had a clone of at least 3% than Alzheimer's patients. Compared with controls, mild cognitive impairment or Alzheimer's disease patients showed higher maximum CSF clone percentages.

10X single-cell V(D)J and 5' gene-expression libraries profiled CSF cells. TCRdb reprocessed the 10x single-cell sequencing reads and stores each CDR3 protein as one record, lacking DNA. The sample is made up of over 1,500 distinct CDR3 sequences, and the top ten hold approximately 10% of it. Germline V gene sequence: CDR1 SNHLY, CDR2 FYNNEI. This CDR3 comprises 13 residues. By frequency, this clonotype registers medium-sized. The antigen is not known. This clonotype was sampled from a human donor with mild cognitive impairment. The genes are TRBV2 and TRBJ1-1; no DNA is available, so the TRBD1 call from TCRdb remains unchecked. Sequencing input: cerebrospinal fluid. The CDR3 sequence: CASSVRENTEAFF.